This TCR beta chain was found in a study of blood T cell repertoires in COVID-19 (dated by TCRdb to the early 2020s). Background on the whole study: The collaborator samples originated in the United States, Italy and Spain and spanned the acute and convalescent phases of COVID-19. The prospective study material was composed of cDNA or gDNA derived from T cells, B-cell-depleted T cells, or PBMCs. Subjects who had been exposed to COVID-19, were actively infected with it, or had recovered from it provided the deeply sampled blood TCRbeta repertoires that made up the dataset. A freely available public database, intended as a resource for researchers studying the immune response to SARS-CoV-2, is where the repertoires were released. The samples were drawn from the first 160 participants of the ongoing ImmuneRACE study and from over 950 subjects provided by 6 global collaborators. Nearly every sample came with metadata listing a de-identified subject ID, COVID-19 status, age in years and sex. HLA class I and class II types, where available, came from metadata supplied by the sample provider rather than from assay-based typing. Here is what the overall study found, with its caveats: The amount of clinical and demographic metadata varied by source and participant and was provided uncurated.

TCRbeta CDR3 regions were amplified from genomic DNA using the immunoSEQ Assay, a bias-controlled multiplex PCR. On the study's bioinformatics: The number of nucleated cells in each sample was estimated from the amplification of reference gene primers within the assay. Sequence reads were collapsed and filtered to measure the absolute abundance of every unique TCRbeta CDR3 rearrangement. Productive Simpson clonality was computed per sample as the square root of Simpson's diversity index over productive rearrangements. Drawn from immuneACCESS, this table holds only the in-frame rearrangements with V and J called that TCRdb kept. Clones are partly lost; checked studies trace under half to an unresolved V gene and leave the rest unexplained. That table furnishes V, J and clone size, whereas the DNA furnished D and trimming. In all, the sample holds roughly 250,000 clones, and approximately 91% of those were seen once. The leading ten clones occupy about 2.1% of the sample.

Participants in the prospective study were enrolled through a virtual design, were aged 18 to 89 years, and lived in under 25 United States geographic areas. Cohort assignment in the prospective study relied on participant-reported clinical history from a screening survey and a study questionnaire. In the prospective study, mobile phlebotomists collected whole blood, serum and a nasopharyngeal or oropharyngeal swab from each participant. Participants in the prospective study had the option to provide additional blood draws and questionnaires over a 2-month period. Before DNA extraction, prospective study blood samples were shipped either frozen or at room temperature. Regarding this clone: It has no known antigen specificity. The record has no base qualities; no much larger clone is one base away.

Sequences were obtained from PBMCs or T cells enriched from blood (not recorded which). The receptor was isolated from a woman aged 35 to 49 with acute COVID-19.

The nucleotide sequence is TGTGCCAGCAGTCGACAGGGGTACGATGAAGCTTTCTTT. Its amino acids are CASSRQGYDEAFF. The rearranged segments are TRBV28 and TRBJ1-1, and 8 bases in between align with TRBD1. The germline V gene yields MDHEN for CDR1 and SYDVKM for CDR2. The CDR3 numbers 13 residues from cysteine through phenylalanine. The only DNA kept is the CDR3, 39 bases in frame from the first base. Ends trimmed: V by 5 bases, J by 7 bases; bases unmatched to a gene: 6. Reference TRBV28 and TRBJ1-1 proteins supply the regions before and after the CDR3; the full variable domain is: DVKVTQSSRYLVKRTGEKVFLECVQDMDHENMFWYRQDPGLGLRLIYFSYDVKMKEKGDIPEGYSVSREKKERFSLILESASTNQTSMYLCASSRQGYDEAFFGQGTRLTVV.